These 20 T cell receptor beta chains came from one sample sequenced in a study of T cell responses to AZD1222 COVID-19 vaccine (dated by TCRdb to the early 2020s). The library came from the immunoSEQ multiplex PCR assay. This immuneACCESS table, as held by TCRdb, lists in-frame sequences with V and J called but not all clones. Of the missing ones, under half trace to an unresolved V gene in checked studies; the others have no known cause. Here the sample has just under 85,000 clones; about 90% occur a single time. The ten largest clones capture roughly 7.7% of the sample. The sample's time point label is to be understood as: baseline before first vaccination. This sample comprised peripheral blood, obtained on day 0 of AZD1222 vaccination. The receptors derive from an adult in good health.

This chain uses TRBV7-6 with TRBJ2-1, with 8 bases lining up with TRBD1. The V segment lost 7 bases and the J segment 6 bases; nucleotides outside the gene matches: 2. The CDR3 runs 12 residues. Germline assignment: CDR1 SGHVS and CDR2 FNYEAQ. In DNA form, the CDR3 reads TGTGCCAGCACTACAGGGGGCAATGAGCAGTTCTTC. Amino acid sequence: CASTTGGNEQFF.

This clone has only one observation. The CDR3 DNA reads TGTGCCAGCAGTGTCCTACAGGGGACAGCTTTCTTT. It specifies CASSVLQGTAFF. The genes are TRBV28 and TRBJ1-1; 7 bases line up with TRBD1. CDR1 is MDHEN, CDR2 SYDVKM, per germline. V was pared by 5 bases and J by 10 bases, with 7 bases of the junction left unmatched. The CDR3 is 12 residues long.

The chain has TRBV25-1 and TRBJ1-1; D might be TRBD1 (5 bases). V lost 6 bases, J lost 3 bases, and 11 bases lay in between. The CDR3 is made up of 13 amino acids. The V gene's germline CDR1 is MGHDK and CDR2 SYGVNS. The CDR3 reads CASSPRDHTEAFF. In DNA, the CDR3 is TGTGCCAGCAGCCCCAGGGATCACACTGAAGCTTTCTTT.

The chain carries TRBV3-1 (or the pseudogene TRBV3-2) and TRBJ2-7; 7 bases are shared with TRBD2. Trimming at V came to 6 bases and at J to 10 bases, leaving 9 bases not matched to a gene. CDR1 and CDR2 from the germline V gene are LGHDT and YNNKEL (reference sequence). There are 12 residues in the CDR3. The CDR3 region has the DNA TGTGCCAGCAGGCTCGGGGGAGGGCCCCAGTACTTC. As protein: CASRLGGGPQYF.

The chain is built from TRBV5-1 and TRBJ2-2; 9 positions agree with TRBD1. The CDR3 totals 16 residues. V trimming: 4 bases; J trimming: 4 bases; junction bases outside the gene matches: 8. The germline gives CDR1 SGHRS, CDR2 YFSETQ. The CDR3 spells CASSPRDRVVTGELFF. Written as DNA, the CDR3 is TGCGCCAGCAGCCCCCGGGACAGGGTGGTCACCGGGGAGCTGTTTTTT.

This CDR3 reads CASSLAPPAEAFF. The CDR3 nucleotides read TGCGCCAGCAGCTTGGCCCCACCGGCTGAAGCTTTCTTT. V is TRBV5-1 and J is TRBJ1-1; D gene uncertain. The CDR3 is 13 amino acids. Germline loops: CDR1 SGHRS, CDR2 YFSETQ. Trimming took off 0 bases at V and 6 bases at J, with 9 bases between the two ends.

This clone was picked up one time. This sequence joins TRBV3-1 (or the pseudogene TRBV3-2) and TRBJ2-4; TRBD2 agrees at 7 bases. The V gene end was trimmed by 4 bases and the J gene end by 2 bases; junction bases not matched to a gene: 2. Germline values: CDR1 LGHDT, CDR2 YNNKEL (reference sequence). The CDR3 is made up of 14 amino acids. The CDR3 coding sequence is TGTGCCAGCAGCCGGGGGGGGTCCAAAAACATTCAGTACTTC. Its translation: CASSRGGSKNIQYF.

The V and J genes are TRBV9 and TRBJ1-5; no reliable D call. The V end was cut by 0 bases, the J end by 0 bases, with 7 bases between. Germline V gene lookup returns CDR1 SGDLS and CDR2 YYNGEE. This CDR3 has 15 amino acids. CDR3 sequence reads: CASSVAPGSNQPQHF. In DNA form, the CDR3 reads TGTGCCAGCAGCGTAGCGCCGGGTAGCAATCAGCCCCAGCATTTT.

This sequence joins TRBV19 and TRBJ2-5; 7 bases line up with TRBD1. CDR1 and CDR2 (germline): LNHDA, SQIVND (reference sequence). CDR3 length: 16 residues. V was clipped by 7 bases and J by 5 bases; unmatched bases: 16. DNA for the CDR3: TGTGCCAGTACCCTATCGACAGGGAAAAGAGGCGAGACCCAGTACTTC. It is translated as CASTLSTGKRGETQYF.

The genes are TRBV18 and TRBJ1-5, with 7 bases lining up with TRBD1. Losses at the gene ends were 6 bases for V and 2 bases for J; bases not matched to a gene: 4. The CDR3 has 14 amino acids. CDR1 and CDR2 (germline): KGHSH, LQKENI. DNA for the CDR3: TGTGCCAGCTCCCGAGACAGGGGCAATCAGCCCCAGCATTTT. Its translation: CASSRDRGNQPQHF.

The chain is built from TRBV11-2 and TRBJ1-5, with 11 bases that match TRBD1. Trimming removed 1 base from V and 6 bases from J; junction bases left unmatched: 5. From germline, CDR1 is SGHAT and CDR2 FQNNGV. The CDR3 contains 16 residues. CDR3 nucleotide sequence: TGTGCCAGCAGCTTAGGGGGACAGGGGGTAGGTCAGCCCCAGCATTTT. The encoded protein is CASSLGGQGVGQPQHF.

This clone was seen just once. The chain recombines TRBV5-1 with TRBJ1-2, with TRBD1 identical over 7 bases. This CDR3 comprises 13 residues. After removal of 5 bases from V and 4 bases from J, the junction contained 5 bases not matched to a gene. CDR1 and CDR2 from the germline V gene are SGHRS and YFSETQ. DNA for the CDR3: TGCGCCAGCAGACAGGGGAACGGCTATGGCTACACCTTC. Amino acid sequence: CASRQGNGYGYTF.

The chain combines TRBV5-5 with TRBJ1-4; TRBD1 might be the D (5 bases). Trimming removed 0 bases at V and 1 base at J, with 10 bases between. The CDR3 loop spans 16 amino acids. Germline assignment: CDR1 SGHKS and CDR2 YYEKEE (reference sequence). The CDR3 spells CASSLVQGVTNEKLFF. The CDR3 region has the DNA TGTGCCAGCAGCTTGGTGCAGGGAGTAACTAATGAAAAACTGTTTTTT.

This clone has only a few counts. This rearrangement joins TRBV4-2 to TRBJ1-2, with D perhaps TRBD1 (6 bases). V was clipped by 0 bases and J by 7 bases, with 15 bases between them. Germline CDR1 is LGHNA and CDR2 is YNFKEQ. The CDR3 loop spans 15 amino acids. CDR3 sequence (DNA): TGTGCCAGCAGCCAAGAAACCGGCACAGGGCTTGGCTACACCTTC. Protein product: CASSQETGTGLGYTF.

The chain has TRBV19 and TRBJ1-5; possible D gene TRBD1, 5 bases. Germline CDR1 LNHDA, CDR2 SQIVND (reference sequence). The CDR3 is 14 residues long. With 7 bases removed from V and 6 bases from J, the gap between germline ends came to 16 bases. The CDR3 loop reads CASTPRDLVQPQHF. As DNA, the CDR3 is TGTGCCAGTACCCCCCGGGACTTAGTTCAGCCCCAGCATTTT.

This clone appeared a single time. V and J are TRBV6-2 or TRBV6-3 and TRBJ2-5, with a weak D call TRBD2 (6 bases). Deletions cut 6 bases from V and 7 bases from J, with 24 bases between. This CDR3 region has 16 residues. Germline V gene data show CDR1 as MNHEY and CDR2 as SVGEGT. The CDR3 DNA reads as TGTGCCAGCAGCCCATCGACTAGAAGTGGGGTCTGGACCCAGTACTTC. Protein: CASSPSTRSGVWTQYF.

The CDR3 here is CASSQELGQGNQPQHF. CDR3 nucleotide sequence: TGCGCCAGCAGCCAAGAGCTCGGACAGGGTAATCAGCCCCAGCATTTT. This chain links TRBV4-1 with TRBJ1-5; 8 bases line up with TRBD1. The germline V gene encodes CDR1 MGHRA and CDR2 YSYEKL. With V trimmed by 0 bases and J by 4 bases, 5 bases remained unmatched. The CDR3 is 16 amino acids.

This clone appeared a few times. V usage is TRBV28 and J usage is TRBJ1-4, with D tentatively TRBD1 (5 bases). Germline CDR1 reads MDHEN; CDR2 reads SYDVKM. Deletions cut 8 bases from V and 3 bases from J, with 13 bases between. The CDR3 is made up of 14 amino acids. The DNA for the CDR3 is TGTGCCAGCCTCCCGCCGGGACCTAATGAAAAACTGTTTTTT. As protein: CASLPPGPNEKLFF.

This chain joins TRBV7-2 and TRBJ1-1, with 8 positions matching TRBD1. The CDR3 has 18 amino acids. Germline V gene sequence: CDR1 SGHTA, CDR2 FQGNSA. V gave up 0 bases and J gave up 0 bases; unmatched junction bases: 9. The DNA of the CDR3 is TGTGCCAGCAGCTTAGCCCCCGGGACAGGCCCTATGAACACTGAAGCTTTCTTT. Protein product: CASSLAPGTGPMNTEAFF. Full variable domain (rest looked up from reference TRBV7-2 and TRBJ1-1): GAGVSQSPSNKVTEKGKDVELRCDPISGHTALYWYRQSLGQGLEFLIYFQGNSAPDKSGLPSDRFSAERTGGSVSTLTIQRTQQEDSAVYLCASSLAPGTGPMNTEAFFGQGTRLTVV.

The rearrangement joins TRBV4-3 to TRBJ1-2; possibly TRBD1 for D (6 bases). Germline V gene lookup returns CDR1 LGHNA and CDR2 YSLEER. The V and J ends lost 4 bases and 2 bases respectively, with 14 bases between them. This CDR3 is built from 15 residues. CDR3 residues: CASSPDSGGNYGYTF. Written as DNA, the CDR3 is TGCGCCAGCAGCCCGGACAGCGGAGGGAACTATGGCTACACCTTC.